This T cell receptor beta chain was recorded in a study of T-cell reconstitution after alpha-beta-depleted transplantation in children. With respect to this clonotype: Its specificity is unknown.

CDR3 size: 15 residues. Trimming left V 5 bases short and J 2 bases short, with 15 bases between. Germline V lookup: CDR1 SEHNR, CDR2 FQNEAQ (reference sequence). Researchers prepared the TCRbeta library using unique molecular identifiers, the study reports. TCRdb used MiXCR to reprocess the PCR reads, holding one entry per CDR3 protein. This sample has about 240,000 distinct CDR3 sequences, with roughly a quarter found just once. Study-wide results and caveats: T-cell counts and diversity at one year following transplant were attributed mainly to newly produced T cells.

This chain joins TRBV7-9 and TRBJ2-5; a possible D gene is TRBD1 (5 bases). The sequence was obtained from a girl aged 2 to 10 with Fanconi anemia, due to receive a stem cell transplant. Here the sequenced sample was PBMCs, taken before TCRalphabeta/CD19-depleted stem cell transplant. CDR3 coding DNA: TGTGCCAGCAGCCGAGTCAGGGTGGGTCAAGAGACCCAGTACTTC. Translated, it gives CASSRVRVGQETQYF.